This section outlines one T cell receptor (beta chain) sequence together with its context. These data come from a study of blood T cells in healthy people across ages. A second PCR, run for about 7 to 11 cycles, used a sample-barcoded 5' primer plus a J-beta primer mix. One entry per CDR3 protein, called by TCRdb with MiXCR from the 5' RACE reads. This sample has around 1,000,000 distinct CDR3 sequences; roughly 24% occur once, and the top ten carry approximately 0.75%. The V end lost 5 bases, the J end lost 0 bases, and 10 bases lay between the germline ends. The V gene's germline CDR1 is MNHEY and CDR2 SMNVEV (reference sequence). CDR3 length: 15 amino acids. These data also formed part of another study, on T cells of mothers and their children.

The source material was blood. This TCR was recovered from a girl aged 2-9 years in good health. This chain connects TRBV27 to TRBJ1-4; the D is unclear. The CDR3 region is CASSPFIATNEKLFF. CDR3 bases: TGTGCCAGCAGTCCGTTTATTGCAACTAATGAAAAACTGTTTTTT.